These T cell receptor beta chains were read from a single sample in a study of cytomegalovirus exposure and HLA in healthy donors. Data came from immunoSEQ multiplex PCR; TCRdb stores just in-frame clones and leaves some out. The data hold 95,000 to 150,000 clones, with 75% to 90% observed a single time. Sequencing used PBMCs. Source of these receptors: a man in his forties or fifties in good health and CMV-seronegative. The CDR3 runs from the conserved cysteine through the conserved F or W. D genes are given only for firm matches. Only part of the rows carry a size: once, few, many, or a class if the clone is expanded.

J gene,D gene,V gene,clone size,CDR3 DNA,CDR3 protein
TRBJ1-1,-,TRBV28,few,TGTGCCAGCAGCCCACTGGGGAGAGCTTTCTTT,CASSPLGRAFF
TRBJ1-1,-,TRBV18,few,TGTGCCAGCTCACCACGTACAGGGACCCACACTGAAGCTTTCTTT,CASSPRTGTHTEAFF
TRBJ1-1,-,TRBV18,-,TGTGCCAGCTCACCAGGGGCCATCACTGAAGCTTTCTTT,CASSPGAITEAFF
TRBJ2-2,TRBD1,TRBV4-1,-,TGCGCCAGCAGCCAAAGGACAGGGCATGGGGAGCTGTTTTTT,CASSQRTGHGELFF
TRBJ2-3,TRBD2,TRBV5-6,-,TGTGCCAGCAGCCCGGGCCCTAGCGGGGGGGCCGGAGATACGCAGTATTTT,CASSPGPSGGAGDTQYF
TRBJ2-5,TRBD2,TRBV2,few,TGTGCCAGCACCCTAAGACTCGGCGGACTAGGGGAGACCCAGTACTTC,CASTLRLGGLGETQYF
TRBJ1-6,TRBD1,TRBV30,-,TGTGCCTGGGGTACAGGGGAGGCCTCACCAAATTCACCCCTCCACTTT,CAWGTGEASPNSPLHF
TRBJ1-2,TRBD1,TRBV5-6,-,TGTGCCAGCAGCGTGGACAGGGGTTTTAACTATGGCTACACCTTC,CASSVDRGFNYGYTF
TRBJ2-2,TRBD2,TRBV6-1,-,TGTGCCAGCAGTGCCGCCCCGGGACTAAACACCGGGGAGCTGTTTTTT,CASSAAPGLNTGELFF
TRBJ2-2,-,TRBV28,-,TGTGCCAGCAGTCAGGGAAAGAACACCGGGGAGCTGTTTTTT,CASSQGKNTGELFF
TRBJ2-7,-,TRBV29-1,-,TGCAGCGTTGAGGAAACAGGGTCAGGTTGCGAGCAGTACTTC,CSVEETGSGCEQYF